This T cell receptor (beta chain) originates from a study of CD4 T cells in relation to SARS-CoV-2 and coronaviruses. Comments on this clone: Its specificity is unknown.

The table came from immunoSEQ multiplex PCR; TCRdb's copy has only in-frame clones and leaves some out. The sample consists of around 25,000 clones, about 70% of them appearing once. The germline V and J ends were trimmed by 2 bases and 1 base, with 10 bases remaining between them. The CDR3 length is 15 residues. Germline loops: CDR1 SGHRS, CDR2 YFSETQ. The unexposed donors gave CD4+ T cells in about 2011-2018, prior to COVID-19. The cells were cultured for approximately ten days before CD4+ T cells were isolated. Unexposed-donor CD4+ T cells were probed with SARS-CoV-2 S/N and four cold-coronavirus spikes, cells permitting.

This sequence joins TRBV5-1 and TRBJ2-4; D tentatively reads TRBD1 or TRBD2 (5 bases each). The sequenced sample was CD4+ T cells from PBMCs, cultured in vitro. This sequence was found in a human donor in good health. CDR3 sequence (DNA): TGCGCCAGCAGCTTAACCGGGACCGCCAAAAACATTCAGTACTTC. This gives the protein CASSLTGTAKNIQYF.